This TCR beta chain emerged from a study of cytomegalovirus exposure and HLA in healthy donors. Vbeta (60) and Jbeta (13) primers were used in the PCR. Libraries were prepared by immunoSEQ multiplex PCR; TCRdb keeps only in-frame clonotypes and omits some of them. The sample includes under 150,000 clones, about 76% seen only once; the top ten take more than 1.1%. Germline-derived CDR1 and CDR2 are GTSNPN and SVGIG (reference sequence). V was trimmed by 2 bases and J by 3 bases, leaving 7 bases between them. The CDR3 sequence is 12 residues long. This clone was counted once. V gene TRBV30 combines with J gene TRBJ1-2, with D uncertain. The sample consisted of PBMCs. The TCR comes from a woman between 35 and 50 years old in good health and CMV-seronegative. CDR3 in DNA: TGTGCCTGGAGTCTACAGTACTATGGCTACACCTTC. As protein: CAWSLQYYGYTF.